This entry lists 22 T cell receptor beta chains sequenced from one sample in a study of shared clonotypes between healthy human individuals. Data came from immunoSEQ multiplex PCR; TCRdb stores just in-frame clones and leaves some out. The sample has roughly 640,000 clones, about 74% seen once. The specimen was memory CD4+ T cells sorted from blood. Subset meaning: CD45RA-negative fraction. The origin of the receptors is a woman in her 30s in good health.

The chain recombines TRBV5-5 with TRBJ2-1; no clear D gene. This CDR3 comprises 14 residues. From germline, CDR1 is SGHKS and CDR2 YYEKEE (reference sequence). The V gene lost 0 bases and the J gene lost 3 bases, with 7 bases spanning the gap. CDR3 in amino acids: CASSLAGVYNEQFF. Written as DNA, the CDR3 is TGTGCCAGCAGCTTGGCTGGGGTCTACAATGAGCAGTTCTTC.

V is TRBV27 and J is TRBJ2-1, with 8 bases matching TRBD1. This CDR3 comprises 16 residues. The ends lost 2 bases at V and 6 bases at J; junction bases unmatched: 9. Germline V CDR1 and CDR2: MNHEY, SMNVEV (reference sequence). CDR3 DNA: TGTGCCAGCAGTTTAACGGGCAGGGGGCTTGGCAATGAGCAGTTCTTC. It codes for CASSLTGRGLGNEQFF.

This sequence joins TRBV18 and TRBJ1-5; D gene ambiguous. Germline V gene sequence: CDR1 KGHSH, CDR2 LQKENI. The CDR3 has 13 amino acids. Trimming took off 4 bases at V and 5 bases at J, with 9 bases between the two ends. CDR3 protein: CASSLTRDQPQHF. In nucleotides, the CDR3 is TGTGCCAGCTCACTAACACGGGATCAGCCCCAGCATTTT.

V and J are TRBV7-2 and TRBJ2-7; D call uncertain. Germline V gene data show CDR1 as SGHTA and CDR2 as FQGNSA. V lost 3 bases and J lost 2, with 11 bases in between. The CDR3 runs 14 residues. CDR3 region: CASSFVRPTYEQYF. The CDR3 DNA reads as TGTGCCAGCAGCTTTGTCCGACCCACCTACGAGCAGTACTTC.

V gene TRBV29-1 combines with J gene TRBJ2-2; D is possibly TRBD2 (5 bases). V lost 6 bases and J lost 3, with 11 bases in between. Germline lookup yields CDR1 SQVTM and CDR2 ANQGSEA. The CDR3 totals 13 residues. This CDR3 reads CSVDTSYTGELFF. CDR3 nucleotides: TGCAGCGTGGATACTAGTTACACCGGGGAGCTGTTTTTT.

The table lists this clone with a count of one. The chain employs TRBV5-1 and TRBJ2-7; 8 bases align to TRBD1. The trim removed 0 bases at V and 7 bases at J, leaving 6 bases unmatched. The CDR3 runs to 14 residues. Germline CDR1 reads SGHRS; CDR2 reads YFSETQ. The DNA of the CDR3 is TGCGCCAGCAGCTTGGTACAGGGGGTGGGAGAGCAGTACTTC. This translates into CASSLVQGVGEQYF.

The chain recombines TRBV28 with TRBJ1-1; D is unclear. This CDR3 is 12 amino acids long. In germline, CDR1 is MDHEN, CDR2 SYDVKM. Trimming pared 4 bases from V and 7 bases from J, leaving 10 bases between. CDR3 protein: CASSSTYFEAFF. The DNA of the CDR3 is TGTGCCAGCAGTTCTACATATTTTGAAGCTTTCTTT.

The gene calls are TRBV6-5 and TRBJ2-3, with D possibly matching TRBD2 (6 bases). This CDR3 has 13 residues. V was pared by 5 bases and J by 8 bases, with 14 bases between. Looked up from germline, CDR1 is MNHEY and CDR2 is SVGAGI. Here the CDR3 reads CASSSPLAPTQYF. The DNA of the CDR3 is TGTGCCAGCAGTAGCCCCCTAGCGCCTACGCAGTATTTT.

The chain employs TRBV10-2 and TRBJ2-7; no firm D call. CDR1 and CDR2 from the germline V gene are WSHSY and SAAADI. There are 13 residues in the CDR3. V shed 7 bases and J shed 0 bases, with 10 bases lying between them. CDR3 nucleotide sequence: TGCGCCAGCAAGTATTCAGGCTCCTACGAGCAGTACTTC. This sequence encodes CASKYSGSYEQYF.

This clone was recorded a few times. The chain employs TRBV2 and TRBJ2-2, with TRBD1 matching 10 bases. This CDR3 is built from 16 residues. Germline V gene lookup returns CDR1 SNHLY and CDR2 FYNNEI. The V segment lost 4 bases and the J segment 4 bases; nucleotides outside the gene matches: 6. The CDR3 nucleotides read TGTGCCAGCAGTGTTGGTCGGACAGGGGGCACCGGGGAGCTGTTTTTT. It is translated as CASSVGRTGGTGELFF.

The CDR3 DNA follows: TGCGCCAGCAGCCAAGGTTCGGGGGGTCACAGATACTACGAGCAGTACTTC. Protein sequence: CASSQGSGGHRYYEQYF. The V and J genes are TRBV4-1 and TRBJ2-7; 7 bases align to TRBD2. Germline CDR1 is MGHRA and CDR2 is YSYEKL. This CDR3 region has 17 residues. V was pared by 1 base and J by 3 bases, with 12 bases of the junction left unmatched.

The rearrangement joins TRBV28 to TRBJ2-1, with TRBD1 matching over 8 bases. Trimming cost V 4 bases and J 6 bases; bases outside gene matches: 11. This CDR3 has 16 residues. Germline V lookup: CDR1 MDHEN, CDR2 SYDVKM. The CDR3 DNA sequence: TGTGCCAGCAGTTCCCCCGGACAGGGTGAGGGCAATGAGCAGTTCTTC. Protein product: CASSSPGQGEGNEQFF. Supplemented by reference TRBV28 and TRBJ2-1, the full variable domain reads DVKVTQSSRYLVKRTGEKVFLECVQDMDHENMFWYRQDPGLGLRLIYFSYDVKMKEKGDIPEGYSVSREKKERFSLILESASTNQTSMYLCASSSPGQGEGNEQFFGPGTRLTVL.

In DNA form, the CDR3 reads TGTGCCAGCACCGGGACTAGCGGGAGGGCCGTGGGTAGGGAGACCCAGTACTTC. The encoded protein is CASTGTSGRAVGRETQYF. The chain has TRBV7-6 and TRBJ2-5; 16 bases line up with TRBD2. Germline trimming cut 7 bases from V and 5 bases from J; bases unmatched to any gene: 13. Looked up from germline, CDR1 is SGHVS and CDR2 is FNYEAQ. This CDR3 has 18 amino acids.

This clone has only a few counts. For the CDR3, the DNA is TGTGCCAGCAGCCAAATCGACAGGGACAATCAGCCCCAGCATTTT. It yields the protein CASSQIDRDNQPQHF. J is TRBJ1-5 and V is TRBV4-2, with 7 positions matching TRBD1. The CDR3 sequence is 15 residues long. Germline V lookup: CDR1 LGHNA, CDR2 YNFKEQ. The ends lost 2 bases at V and 3 bases at J; junction bases unmatched: 4.

The chain has TRBV20-1 and TRBJ2-5; D not certain. Germline V lookup: CDR1 DFQATT, CDR2 SNEGSKA (reference sequence). V lost 5 bases to trimming and J lost 3 bases, with 7 bases between them. The length of the CDR3 is 11 residues. This CDR3 is CSAALKETQYF. CDR3 nucleotides: TGCAGTGCTGCCCTGAAAGAGACCCAGTACTTC.

The chain joins TRBV5-1 to TRBJ1-5; D unresolved. This CDR3 comprises 15 residues. V was clipped by 0 bases and J by 4 bases, with 11 bases between them. The V gene's germline CDR1 is SGHRS and CDR2 YFSETQ. This CDR3 is CASSLGLSSNQPQHF. In DNA form, the CDR3 reads TGCGCCAGCAGCTTGGGATTGAGTTCGAATCAGCCCCAGCATTTT.

In this sample, this clone turned up many times. This chain joins TRBV29-1 and TRBJ1-2, with D possibly being TRBD1 (6 bases). Germline CDR1 SQVTM, CDR2 ANQGSEA. This CDR3 is built from 14 residues. V was clipped by 0 bases and J by 5 bases, with 13 bases between them. The CDR3 sequence is CSVEDHPGVYGYTF. For the CDR3, the DNA is TGCAGCGTTGAAGATCATCCAGGGGTTTATGGCTACACCTTC.

This clone was found a few times. This chain joins TRBV19 and TRBJ2-7; no clear D. The V end was cut by 2 bases, the J end by 3 bases, with 11 bases between. The germline V gene has CDR1 LNHDA and CDR2 SQIVND (reference sequence). This CDR3 has 14 residues. CDR3 loop: CASSILPNFYEQYF. CDR3 DNA: TGTGCCAGTAGTATACTGCCTAATTTCTACGAGCAGTACTTC.

V gene TRBV6-6 combines with J gene TRBJ2-1; D call uncertain. Germline V gene sequence: CDR1 MNHNY, CDR2 SVGAGI (reference sequence). V shed 3 bases and J shed 6 bases, with 6 bases lying between them. The CDR3 totals 12 residues. The chain's CDR3 is CASSYSSNEQFF. In DNA, the CDR3 is TGTGCCAGCAGTTATAGTTCCAATGAGCAGTTCTTC.

For this clone: A much larger clone differs from this one at a single base, so this may be a read error. The chain employs TRBV11-2 and TRBJ2-3; D not certain. The CDR3 is made up of 12 amino acids. Per germline, CDR1 SGHAT and CDR2 FQNNGV. V was clipped by 2 bases and J by 2 bases, with 2 bases between them. CDR3 coding DNA: TGTGCCAGCAGCTTACCCACAGATACGCAGTATTTT. Its protein product is CASSLPTDTQYF.

There are a few counts of this clone. This chain's CDR3 is CASTVRAAGEQYF. CDR3 coding DNA: TGTGCCAGCACCGTAAGAGCGGCTGGGGAGCAGTACTTC. The chain couples TRBV11-1 to TRBJ2-7, with a possible D match to TRBD2 (5 bases). Germline CDR1 and CDR2: SGHAT and FQDESV (reference sequence). V was pared by 7 bases and J by 7 bases, with 17 bases between. This CDR3 contains 13 residues.

This clone was detected once. The rearrangement links TRBV14 to TRBJ1-1; 7 bases fit TRBD1. The CDR3 consists of 15 residues. V lost 4 bases, J lost 5 bases, and 10 bases stayed unmatched. Germline CDR1 and CDR2: SGHDN and FVKESK. The CDR3 reads CASSRYRGRGTEAFF. The DNA for the CDR3 is TGTGCCAGCAGCCGGTACAGGGGAAGGGGGACTGAAGCTTTCTTT.